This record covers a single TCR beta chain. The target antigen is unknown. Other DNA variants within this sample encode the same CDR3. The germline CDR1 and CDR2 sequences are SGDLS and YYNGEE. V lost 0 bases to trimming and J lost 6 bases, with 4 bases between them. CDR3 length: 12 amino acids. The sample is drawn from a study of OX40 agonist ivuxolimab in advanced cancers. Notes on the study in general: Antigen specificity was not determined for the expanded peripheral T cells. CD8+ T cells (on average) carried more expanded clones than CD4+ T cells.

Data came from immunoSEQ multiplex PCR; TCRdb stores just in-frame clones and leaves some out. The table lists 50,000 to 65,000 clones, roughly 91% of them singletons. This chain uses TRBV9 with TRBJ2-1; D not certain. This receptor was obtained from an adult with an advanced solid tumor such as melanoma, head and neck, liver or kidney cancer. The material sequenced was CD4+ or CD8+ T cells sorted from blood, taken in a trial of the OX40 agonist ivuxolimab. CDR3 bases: TGTGCCAGCAGCGTAGGATTCAATGAGCAGTTCTTC. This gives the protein CASSVGFNEQFF.